This entry is about one T cell receptor (beta chain). Its antigen is still unknown. Nothing much larger sits one base from this clone, and base qualities are not available. The immunoSEQ Assay, a bias-controlled multiplex PCR, was used to amplify TCRbeta CDR3 regions from genomic DNA. Per the authors' processing: The number of nucleated cells in each sample was estimated by amplification of reference gene primers within the assay. To quantify the absolute abundance of each unique TCRbeta CDR3 rearrangement, sequence reads were collapsed and filtered. For each sample, productive Simpson clonality was calculated as the square root of Simpson's diversity index over productive rearrangements. TCRdb obtained this table from immuneACCESS and retained in-frame rearrangements with V and J assigned. These tables miss some clones; where compared with another copy, unresolved V genes account for less than half of the shortfall, and the remainder is unexplained. From that table come the V and J calls and clone size; the DNA was used to work out D and trimming. The table for this sample lists over 25,000 clones; 75% to 90% of them were counted only once. The ten largest clones capture over 9.5% of the sample.

The V end gives up 0 bases and the J end 7 bases, leaving 7 bases in the junction not matched to a gene. The CDR3 has 15 amino acids, counting the end cysteine and phenylalanine. The only DNA kept is the CDR3, 45 bases in frame from the first base. From a lookup of the germline V gene, CDR1 and CDR2 are SGDLS and YYNGEE. These data belong to a study of blood T cell repertoires in COVID-19 (dated by TCRdb to 2020 to 2022). Regarding the study in general: Collaborator samples came from the United States, Italy and Spain and covered acute and convalescent phases of COVID-19. The repertoires were released in a freely available public database meant as a resource for research on the immune response to SARS-CoV-2. HLA class I and class II types, where available, came from metadata supplied by the sample provider rather than from assay-based typing. The prospective study material was composed of cDNA or gDNA derived from T cells, B-cell-depleted T cells, or PBMCs. Samples came from the ongoing ImmuneRACE study (first 160 participants) plus 1,254 subjects from 6 global collaborators. Sample metadata almost always included a de-identified subject ID, COVID-19 status, age in years and sex. The dataset comprised deeply sampled blood TCRbeta repertoires from subjects exposed to, actively infected with, or recovered from COVID-19. Here is what the overall study found, with its caveats: How much clinical and demographic metadata was included differed by source and by participant, and the metadata was provided uncurated.

The collaborating institutions used their own protocols to collect whole blood in K2EDTA tubes. For TCRbeta analysis, collaborator samples were shipped as frozen whole blood, as isolated PBMCs, or as DNA extracted from either sample type. The specimen sequenced was peripheral blood. The receptor chain draws on TRBV9 and TRBJ2-1, with TRBD2 matching 7 junction bases. The TCR originated in a man aged 60 to 69 with acute or convalescent COVID-19. The DNA reads as follows: TGTGCCAGCAGCGTAGGTGAACGGGAGGTGAATGAGCAGTTCTTC. Its coded protein is CASSVGEREVNEQFF.